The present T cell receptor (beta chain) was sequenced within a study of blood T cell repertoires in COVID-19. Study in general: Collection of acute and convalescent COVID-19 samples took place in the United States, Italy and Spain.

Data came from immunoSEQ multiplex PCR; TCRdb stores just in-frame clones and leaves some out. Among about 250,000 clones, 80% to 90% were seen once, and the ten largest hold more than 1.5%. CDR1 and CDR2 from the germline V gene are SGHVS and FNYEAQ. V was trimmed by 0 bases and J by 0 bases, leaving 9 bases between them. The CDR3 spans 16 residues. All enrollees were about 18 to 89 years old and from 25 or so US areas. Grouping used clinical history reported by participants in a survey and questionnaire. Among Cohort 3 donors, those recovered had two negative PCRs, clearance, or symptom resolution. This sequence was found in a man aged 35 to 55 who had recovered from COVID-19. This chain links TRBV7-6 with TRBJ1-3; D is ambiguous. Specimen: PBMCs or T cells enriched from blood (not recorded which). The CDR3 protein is CASSLAGYSSGNTIYF. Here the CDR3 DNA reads TGTGCCAGCAGCTTAGCAGGTTACAGCTCTGGAAACACCATATATTTT.